This T cell receptor (beta chain) was obtained from a study of T cells expressing NK-cell markers. Study-wide context: The authors derived TCR beta repertoires from sorted CD3+CD56+NKG2C+, CD3+CD56+NKG2C- and CD3+CD56-NKG2C+ T cells. There were seven HCMV-seropositive donors and one seronegative donor among the eight sequenced.

TCRdb reprocessed the 5' RACE reads and keeps a single row for each CDR3 protein, giving no DNA. The table lists roughly 390,000 distinct CDR3 sequences. This CDR3 region has 16 residues. CDR1 and CDR2 from the germline V gene are ENHRY and SYGVKD. Study-wide findings and caveats: The contribution of dominant NKG2C+ clonotypes to CD8+ T cells in a handful of donors was roughly 1.0-7.5%.

About this clonotype: Its antigen is unknown.

The source material was blood T cells: a sorted CD56 or NKG2C T cell subset, CD4+ or CD8+ T cells, or bulk PBMC T cells (not recorded which). The chain carries TRBV10-3 and TRBJ2-5; TCRdb's D call of TRBD1 is untestable without DNA. The clonotype was recovered from a woman between 45 and 65 years old in good health. The CDR3 sequence: CAIKLTPGQTQETQYF.